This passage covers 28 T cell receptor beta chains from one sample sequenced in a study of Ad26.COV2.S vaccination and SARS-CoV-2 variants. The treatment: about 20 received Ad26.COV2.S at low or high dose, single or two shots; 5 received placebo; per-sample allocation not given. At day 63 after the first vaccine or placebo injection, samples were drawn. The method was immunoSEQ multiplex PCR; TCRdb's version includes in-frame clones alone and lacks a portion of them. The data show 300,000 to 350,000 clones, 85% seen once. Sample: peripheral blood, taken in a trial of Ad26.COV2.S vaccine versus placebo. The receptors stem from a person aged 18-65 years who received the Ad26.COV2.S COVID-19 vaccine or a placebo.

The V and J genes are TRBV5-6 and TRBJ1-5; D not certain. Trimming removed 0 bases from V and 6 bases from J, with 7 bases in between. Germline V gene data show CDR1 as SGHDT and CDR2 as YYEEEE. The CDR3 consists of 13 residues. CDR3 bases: TGTGCCAGCAGCTTGGCGAGGGTTCAGCCCCAGCATTTT. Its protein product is CASSLARVQPQHF. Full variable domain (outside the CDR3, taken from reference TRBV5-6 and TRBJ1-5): DAGVTQSPTHLIKTRGQQVTLRCSPKSGHDTVSWYQQALGQGPQFIFQYYEEEERQRGNFPDRFSGHQFPNYSSELNVNALLLGDSALYLCASSLARVQPQHFGDGTRLSIL.

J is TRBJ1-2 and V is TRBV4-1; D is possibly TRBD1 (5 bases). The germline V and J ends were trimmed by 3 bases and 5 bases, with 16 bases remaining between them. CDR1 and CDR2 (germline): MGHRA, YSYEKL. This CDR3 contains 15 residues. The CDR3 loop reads CASSQLRGPLYGYTF. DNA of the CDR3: TGCGCCAGCAGCCAGTTAAGGGGCCCCCTTTATGGCTACACCTTC.

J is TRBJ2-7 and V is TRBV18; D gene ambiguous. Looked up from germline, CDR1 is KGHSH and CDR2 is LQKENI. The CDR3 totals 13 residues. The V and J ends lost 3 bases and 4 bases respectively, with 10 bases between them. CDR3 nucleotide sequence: TGTGCCAGCTCACCGGTGAGAGATTACGAGCAGTACTTC. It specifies CASSPVRDYEQYF.

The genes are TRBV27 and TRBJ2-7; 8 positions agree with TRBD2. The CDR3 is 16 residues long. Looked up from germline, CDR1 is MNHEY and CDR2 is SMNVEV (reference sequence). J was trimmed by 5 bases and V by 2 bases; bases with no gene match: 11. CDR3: CASSLRNGGAFHEQYF. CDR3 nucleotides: TGTGCCAGCAGTTTAAGGAACGGGGGGGCCTTCCACGAGCAGTACTTC.

The CDR3 coding sequence is TGTGCCAGCAGAAATGAAATAGAGGCCGAGACCCAGTACTTC. Translation: CASRNEIEAETQYF. The genes are TRBV28 and TRBJ2-5; no firm D call. Trimming shortened V by 6 bases and J by 5 bases, and 16 bases separated the two germline ends. This CDR3 comprises 14 residues. The germline gives CDR1 MDHEN, CDR2 SYDVKM. The whole variable domain, remainder taken from reference TRBV28 and TRBJ2-5, is DVKVTQSSRYLVKRTGEKVFLECVQDMDHENMFWYRQDPGLGLRLIYFSYDVKMKEKGDIPEGYSVSREKKERFSLILESASTNQTSMYLCASRNEIEAETQYFGPGTRLLVL.

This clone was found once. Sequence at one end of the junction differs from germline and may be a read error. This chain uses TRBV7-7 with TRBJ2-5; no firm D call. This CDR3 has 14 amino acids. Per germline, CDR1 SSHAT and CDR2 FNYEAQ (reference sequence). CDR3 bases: TGTGCTAGCAGCTTAGATTGGGGAAAGGAGACCCAGTACTTC. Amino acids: CASSLDWGKETQYF.

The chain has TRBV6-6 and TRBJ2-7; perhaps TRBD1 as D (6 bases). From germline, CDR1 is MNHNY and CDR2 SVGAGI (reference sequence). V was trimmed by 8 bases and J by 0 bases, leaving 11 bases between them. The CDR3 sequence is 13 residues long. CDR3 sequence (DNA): TGTGCCAGCCTTGGACAGAACTCCTACGAGCAGTACTTC. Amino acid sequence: CASLGQNSYEQYF.

Here the CDR3 reads CASRDSAEAFF. The CDR3 DNA reads as TGTGCCAGCCGGGACTCGGCTGAAGCTTTCTTT. The chain employs TRBV2 and TRBJ1-1; weak D call: TRBD1 (5 bases). The CDR3 totals 11 residues. Germline V gene sequence: CDR1 SNHLY, CDR2 FYNNEI. Trimming took off 8 bases at V and 6 bases at J, with 10 bases between the two ends.

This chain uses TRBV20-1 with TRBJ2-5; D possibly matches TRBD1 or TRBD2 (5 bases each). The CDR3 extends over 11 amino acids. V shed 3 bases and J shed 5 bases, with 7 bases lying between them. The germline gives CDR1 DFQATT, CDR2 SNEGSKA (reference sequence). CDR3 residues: CSASGAETQYF. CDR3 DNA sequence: TGCAGTGCTAGCGGGGCGGAGACCCAGTACTTC.

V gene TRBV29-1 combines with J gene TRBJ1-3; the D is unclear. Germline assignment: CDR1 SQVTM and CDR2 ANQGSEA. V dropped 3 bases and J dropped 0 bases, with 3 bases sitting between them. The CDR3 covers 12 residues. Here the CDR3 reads CSVDTSGNTIYF. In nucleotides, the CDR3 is TGCAGCGTTGACACCTCTGGAAACACCATATATTTT.

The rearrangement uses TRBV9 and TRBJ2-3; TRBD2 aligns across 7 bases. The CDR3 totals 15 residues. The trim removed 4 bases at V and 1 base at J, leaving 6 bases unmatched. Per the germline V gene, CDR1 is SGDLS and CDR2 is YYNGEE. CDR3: CASSKGGDRTDTQYF. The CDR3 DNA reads TGTGCCAGCAGCAAGGGAGGGGATCGCACAGATACGCAGTATTTT.

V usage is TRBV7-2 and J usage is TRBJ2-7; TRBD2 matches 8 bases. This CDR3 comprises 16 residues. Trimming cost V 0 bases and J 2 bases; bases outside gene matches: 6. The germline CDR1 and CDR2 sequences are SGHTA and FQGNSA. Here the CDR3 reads CASSLAEAGGPYEQYF. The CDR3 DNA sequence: TGTGCCAGCAGCTTAGCGGAGGCGGGGGGACCCTACGAGCAGTACTTC.

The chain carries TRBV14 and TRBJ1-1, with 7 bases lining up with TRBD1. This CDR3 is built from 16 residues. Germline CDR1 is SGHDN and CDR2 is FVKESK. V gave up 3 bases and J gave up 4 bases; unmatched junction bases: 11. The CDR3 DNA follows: TGTGCCAGCAGCCACCTGACAGGGAAAGGGAGCACTGAAGCTTTCTTT. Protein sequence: CASSHLTGKGSTEAFF.

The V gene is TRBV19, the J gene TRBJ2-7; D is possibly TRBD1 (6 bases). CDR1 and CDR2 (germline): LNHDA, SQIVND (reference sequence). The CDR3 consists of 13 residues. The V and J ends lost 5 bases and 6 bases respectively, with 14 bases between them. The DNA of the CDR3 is TGTGCCAGTAGTGTAACAGGGCTGGGCGAGCAGTACTTC. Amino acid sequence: CASSVTGLGEQYF.

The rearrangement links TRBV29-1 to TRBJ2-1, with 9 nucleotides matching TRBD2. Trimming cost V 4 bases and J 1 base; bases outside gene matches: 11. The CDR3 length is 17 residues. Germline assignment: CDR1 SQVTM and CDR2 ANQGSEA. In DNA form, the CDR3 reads TGCAGCGTTGTTGGGTTACTAGCGGGTTCTTCCTACAATGAGCAGTTCTTC. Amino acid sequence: CSVVGLLAGSSYNEQFF.

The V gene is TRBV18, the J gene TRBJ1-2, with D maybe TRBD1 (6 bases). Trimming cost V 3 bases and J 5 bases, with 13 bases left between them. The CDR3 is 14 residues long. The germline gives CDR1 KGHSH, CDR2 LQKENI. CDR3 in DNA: TGTGCCAGCTCACCCGGGGGGGCCCGTTATGGCTACACCTTC. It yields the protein CASSPGGARYGYTF.

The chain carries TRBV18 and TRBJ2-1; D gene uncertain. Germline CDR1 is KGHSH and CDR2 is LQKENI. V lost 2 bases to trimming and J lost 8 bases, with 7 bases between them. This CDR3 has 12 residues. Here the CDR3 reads CASSPDLDEQFF. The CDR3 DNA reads TGTGCCAGCTCACCAGATCTGGATGAGCAGTTCTTC. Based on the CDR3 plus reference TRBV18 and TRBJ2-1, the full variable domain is NAGVMQNPRHLVRRRGQEARLRCSPMKGHSHVYWYRQLPEEGLKFMVYLQKENIIDESGMPKERFSAEFPKEGPSILRIQQVVRGDSAAYFCASSPDLDEQFFGPGTRLTVL.

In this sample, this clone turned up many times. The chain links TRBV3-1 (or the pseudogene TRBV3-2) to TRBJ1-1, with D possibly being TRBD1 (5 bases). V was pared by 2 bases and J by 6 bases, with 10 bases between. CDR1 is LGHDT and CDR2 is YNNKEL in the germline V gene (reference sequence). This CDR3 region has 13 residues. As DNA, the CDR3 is TGTGCCAGCAGCCAATCGGGGGTCTCTGAAGCTTTCTTT. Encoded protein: CASSQSGVSEAFF.

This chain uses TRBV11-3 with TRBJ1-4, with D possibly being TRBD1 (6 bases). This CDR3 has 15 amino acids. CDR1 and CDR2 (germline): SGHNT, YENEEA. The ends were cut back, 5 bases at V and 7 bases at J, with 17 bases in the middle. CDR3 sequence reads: CASSHQGQDSEKLFF. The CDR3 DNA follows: TGTGCCAGCAGCCACCAGGGGCAGGATAGTGAAAAACTGTTTTTT. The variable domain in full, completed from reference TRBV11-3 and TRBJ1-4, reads EAGVVQSPRYKIIEKKQPVAFWCNPISGHNTLYWYLQNLGQGPELLIRYENEEAVDDSQLPKDRFSAERLKGVDSTLKIQPAELGDSAVYLCASSHQGQDSEKLFFGSGTQLSVL.

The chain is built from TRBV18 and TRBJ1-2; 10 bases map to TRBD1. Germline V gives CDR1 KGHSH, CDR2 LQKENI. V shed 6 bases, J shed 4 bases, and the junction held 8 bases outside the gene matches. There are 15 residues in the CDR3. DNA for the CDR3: TGTGCCAGCTCGCGCTCCGGACAGGGGGTCTATGGCTACACCTTC. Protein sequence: CASSRSGQGVYGYTF.

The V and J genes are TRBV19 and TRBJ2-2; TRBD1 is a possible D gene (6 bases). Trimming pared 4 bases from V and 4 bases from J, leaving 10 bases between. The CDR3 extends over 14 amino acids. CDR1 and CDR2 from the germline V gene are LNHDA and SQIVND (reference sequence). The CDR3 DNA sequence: TGTGCCAGTAGTAGATTACAGGGCACCGGGGAGCTGTTTTTT. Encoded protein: CASSRLQGTGELFF.

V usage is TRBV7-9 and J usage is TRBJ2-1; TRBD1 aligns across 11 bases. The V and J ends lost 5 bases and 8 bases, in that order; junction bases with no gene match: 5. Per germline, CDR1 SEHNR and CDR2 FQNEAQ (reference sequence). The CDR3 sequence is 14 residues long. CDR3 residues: CASSPTGQGDEQFF. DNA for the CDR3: TGTGCCAGCAGCCCAACGGGACAGGGGGATGAGCAGTTCTTC.

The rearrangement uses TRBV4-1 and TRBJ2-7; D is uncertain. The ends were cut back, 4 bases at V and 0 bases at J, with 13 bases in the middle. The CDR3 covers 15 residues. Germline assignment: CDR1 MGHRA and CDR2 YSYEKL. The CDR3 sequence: CASSPSKVSSYEQYF. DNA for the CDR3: TGCGCCAGCAGCCCAAGTAAAGTCAGCTCCTACGAGCAGTACTTC.

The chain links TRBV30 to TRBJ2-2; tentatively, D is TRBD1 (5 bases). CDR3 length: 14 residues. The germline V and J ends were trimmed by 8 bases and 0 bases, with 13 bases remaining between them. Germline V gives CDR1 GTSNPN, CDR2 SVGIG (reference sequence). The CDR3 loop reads CARQDTSNTGELFF. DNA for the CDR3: TGTGCCCGTCAGGACACGTCGAACACCGGGGAGCTGTTTTTT.

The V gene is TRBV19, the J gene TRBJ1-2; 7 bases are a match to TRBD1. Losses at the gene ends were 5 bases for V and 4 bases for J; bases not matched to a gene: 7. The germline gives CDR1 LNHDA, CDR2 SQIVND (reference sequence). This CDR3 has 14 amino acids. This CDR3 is CASSDRTGPYGYTF. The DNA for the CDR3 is TGTGCCAGTAGTGACCGGACAGGACCCTATGGCTACACCTTC.

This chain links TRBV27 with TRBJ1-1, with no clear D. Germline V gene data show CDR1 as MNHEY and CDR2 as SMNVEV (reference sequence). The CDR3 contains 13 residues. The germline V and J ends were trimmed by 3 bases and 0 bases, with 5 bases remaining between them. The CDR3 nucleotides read TGTGCCAGCAGTTTTATCATGAACACTGAAGCTTTCTTT. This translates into CASSFIMNTEAFF.

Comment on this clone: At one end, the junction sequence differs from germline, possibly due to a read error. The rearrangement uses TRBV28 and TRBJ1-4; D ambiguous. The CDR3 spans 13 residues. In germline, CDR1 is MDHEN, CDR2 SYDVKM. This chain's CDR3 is CAGSFGGVQKLFF. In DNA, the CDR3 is TGTGCCGGCAGTTTCGGCGGAGTTCAAAAACTGTTTTTT.

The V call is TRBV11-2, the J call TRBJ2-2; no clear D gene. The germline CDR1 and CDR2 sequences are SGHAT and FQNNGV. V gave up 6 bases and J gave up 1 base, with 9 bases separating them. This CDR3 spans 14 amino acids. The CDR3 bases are TGTGCCAGCAGAGAGACGGTGAACACCGGGGAGCTGTTTTTT. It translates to CASRETVNTGELFF.